This TCR beta chain was recorded in a study of radiation and T cells in renal cell carcinoma. Documented time point: baseline pretreatment blood. This sample's treatment: 15 Gy SBRT to primary tumor, nephrectomy 4 weeks later. Profiled with immunoSEQ multiplex PCR; TCRdb holds only in-frame clones, not every one. The table lists roughly 120,000 clones, roughly four fifths of them singletons. J gave up 8 bases and V 3 bases, and 6 bases lay outside the gene matches. The CDR3 is made up of 12 amino acids. Germline V CDR1 and CDR2: SQVTM, ANQGSEA. Whole-study results and caveats: Pretreatment tumor biopsies were lacking, so baseline clonotypes are unknown. From baseline, blood top tumor clonotypes peaked at 2 weeks post-radiation.

Comment on this clone: As yet, its antigen is unknown.

The chain is built from TRBV29-1 and TRBJ1-1; 7 bases are a match to TRBD1. The material was blood, obtained from a patient whose treatment included radiotherapy and nephrectomy. The sequence was obtained from a woman aged 55-69 years with renal cell carcinoma. For the CDR3, the DNA is TGCAGCGTTGATTTGTTGGGACAGGAAGCTTTCTTT. The encoded protein is CSVDLLGQEAFF.